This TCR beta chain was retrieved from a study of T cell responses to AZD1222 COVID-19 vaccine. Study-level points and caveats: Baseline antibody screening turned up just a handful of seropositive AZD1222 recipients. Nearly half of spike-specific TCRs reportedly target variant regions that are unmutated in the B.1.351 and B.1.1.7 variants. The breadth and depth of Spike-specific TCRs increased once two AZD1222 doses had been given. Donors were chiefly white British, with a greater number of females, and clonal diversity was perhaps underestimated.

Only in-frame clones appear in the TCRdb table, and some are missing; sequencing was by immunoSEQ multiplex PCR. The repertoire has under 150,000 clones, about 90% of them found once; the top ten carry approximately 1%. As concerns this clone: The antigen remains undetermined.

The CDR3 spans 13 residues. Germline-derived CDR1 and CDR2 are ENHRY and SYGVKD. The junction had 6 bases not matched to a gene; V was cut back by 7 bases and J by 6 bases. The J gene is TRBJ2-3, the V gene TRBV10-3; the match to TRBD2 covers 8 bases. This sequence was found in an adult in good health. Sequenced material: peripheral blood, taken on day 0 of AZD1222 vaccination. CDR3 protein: CAITGGGLDTQYF. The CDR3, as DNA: TGTGCCATCACGGGAGGGGGATTGGATACGCAGTATTTT.